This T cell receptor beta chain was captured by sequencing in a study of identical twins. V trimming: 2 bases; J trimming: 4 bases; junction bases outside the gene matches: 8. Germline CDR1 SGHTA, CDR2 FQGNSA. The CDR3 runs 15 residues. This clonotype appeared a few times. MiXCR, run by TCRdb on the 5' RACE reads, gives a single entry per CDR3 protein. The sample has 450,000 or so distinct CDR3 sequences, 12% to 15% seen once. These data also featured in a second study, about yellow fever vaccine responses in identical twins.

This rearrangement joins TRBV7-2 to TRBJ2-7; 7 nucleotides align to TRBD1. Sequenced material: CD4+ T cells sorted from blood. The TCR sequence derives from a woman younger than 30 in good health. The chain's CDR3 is CASSLSGQIRYEQYF. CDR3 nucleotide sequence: TGTGCCAGCAGCTTATCGGGACAGATTCGATACGAGCAGTACTTC.